The next 26 T cell receptor beta chains were all read from a single sample in a study of T cell responses to AZD1222 COVID-19 vaccine. Assay used: immunoSEQ multiplex PCR; TCRdb lists only in-frame clones, some missing. The profile shows around 120,000 clones, roughly 87% of them singletons. Here the sequenced sample was peripheral blood, taken on day 0 of AZD1222 vaccination. These receptors were obtained from an adult in good health.

This chain connects TRBV5-8 to TRBJ2-7, with 8 bases matching TRBD1. With V trimmed by 0 bases and J by 3 bases, 2 bases remained unmatched. Germline CDR1 is SGHTS and CDR2 is YDEGEE. This CDR3 region has 14 residues. DNA of the CDR3: TGTGCCAGCAGCTTGGTGGACAGGGACTACGAGCAGTACTTC. Translation gives CASSLVDRDYEQYF. The full variable domain, with the rest looked up from reference TRBV5-8 and TRBJ2-7, is EAGVTQSPTHLIKTRGQQATLRCSPISGHTSVYWYQQALGLGLQFLLWYDEGEERNRGNFPPRFSGRQFPNYSSELNVNALELEDSALYLCASSLVDRDYEQYFGPGTRLTVT.

The chain joins TRBV6-5 to TRBJ2-4; the D gene is possibly TRBD2 (6 bases). V was trimmed by 2 bases and J by 1 base, leaving 6 bases between them. Looked up from germline, CDR1 is MNHEY and CDR2 is SVGAGI. CDR3 length: 14 residues. CDR3 nucleotide sequence: TGTGCCAGCAGTTACGGGAGGGCCAAAAACATTCAGTACTTC. Amino acid sequence: CASSYGRAKNIQYF.

V and J are TRBV12-3 or TRBV12-4 and TRBJ2-7; the D is unclear. Trimming removed 4 bases at V and 3 bases at J, with 4 bases between. The CDR3 consists of 11 residues. CDR3 DNA sequence: TGTGCCAGCAGTTCAGGCTACGAGCAGTACTTC. It translates to CASSSGYEQYF.

The chain recombines TRBV11-3 with TRBJ2-1; the D gene is possibly TRBD2 (6 bases). CDR1 is SGHNT, CDR2 YENEEA, per germline. CDR3 size: 11 residues. The V end was cut by 8 bases, the J end by 10 bases, with 12 bases between. The CDR3 region has the DNA TGTGCCAGCGAGCGGGTCGGGGAGCAGTTCTTC. This encodes CASERVGEQFF.

This sequence joins TRBV5-1 and TRBJ2-7, with 7 bases aligning to TRBD2. This CDR3 has 14 amino acids. J gave up 4 bases and V 0 bases, and 4 bases lay outside the gene matches. The germline V gene has CDR1 SGHRS and CDR2 YFSETQ. The CDR3 nucleotides are TGCGCCAGCAGCTTGGGCAGGGAGGGGTACGAGCAGTACTTC. This encodes CASSLGREGYEQYF.

The CDR3 region is CASSYYYEQYF. CDR3 in DNA: TGTGCCAGCAGCTATTACTACGAGCAGTACTTC. The V gene is TRBV11-3, the J gene TRBJ2-7; no firm D call. Germline CDR1 reads SGHNT; CDR2 reads YENEEA. With 4 bases removed from V and 3 bases from J, the gap between germline ends came to 4 bases. This CDR3 region has 11 residues.

The V gene is TRBV27, the J gene TRBJ1-2, with TRBD1 matching over 9 bases. Unmatched junction bases numbered 6, after V lost 6 bases and J lost 4 bases. The V gene's germline CDR1 is MNHEY and CDR2 SMNVEV (reference sequence). This CDR3 region has 14 residues. Here the CDR3 reads CASSHKDRGYGYTF. In DNA, the CDR3 is TGTGCCAGCAGCCACAAGGACAGGGGCTATGGCTACACCTTC.

The genes are TRBV19 and TRBJ2-5; 8 positions agree with TRBD1. The ends lost 5 bases at V and 3 bases at J; junction bases unmatched: 8. The germline CDR1 and CDR2 sequences are LNHDA and SQIVND (reference sequence). The CDR3 runs to 15 residues. Written as DNA, the CDR3 is TGTGCCAGTAGTTTTAATTCAGGGGGCGAAGAGACCCAGTACTTC. Protein: CASSFNSGGEETQYF.

The V gene is TRBV24-1, the J gene TRBJ1-2, with 7 positions matching TRBD1. Germline V gene sequence: CDR1 KGHDR, CDR2 SFDVKD. V was clipped by 4 bases and J by 8 bases; unmatched bases: 3. CDR3 length: 12 residues. CDR3 residues: CATSEYRGGYTF. CDR3 nucleotide sequence: TGTGCCACCAGTGAGTACAGGGGAGGCTACACCTTC.

The rearrangement joins TRBV9 to TRBJ1-1; 10 bases match TRBD1. Germline-derived CDR1 and CDR2 are SGDLS and YYNGEE. CDR3 length: 17 amino acids. V dropped 3 bases and J dropped 6; count of bases not matched to a gene: 14. CDR3 sequence: CASSASIPGQGTAEAFF. The CDR3 coding sequence is TGTGCCAGCAGCGCCTCTATTCCGGGACAGGGGACGGCTGAAGCTTTCTTT.

The chain joins TRBV28 to TRBJ1-5; no reliable D call. V lost 8 bases and J 6 bases, leaving 11 bases between the germline ends. The CDR3 runs to 12 residues. Germline loops: CDR1 MDHEN, CDR2 SYDVKM. The DNA of the CDR3 is TGTGCCAGCGGGGATCCGGGTCAGCCCCAGCATTTT. Protein product: CASGDPGQPQHF. The variable domain in full, completed from reference TRBV28 and TRBJ1-5, reads DVKVTQSSRYLVKRTGEKVFLECVQDMDHENMFWYRQDPGLGLRLIYFSYDVKMKEKGDIPEGYSVSREKKERFSLILESASTNQTSMYLCASGDPGQPQHFGDGTRLSIL.

This clone appeared a single time. V gene TRBV5-6 combines with J gene TRBJ1-2; D uncertain. Germline V gives CDR1 SGHDT, CDR2 YYEEEE. V shed 0 bases and J shed 4 bases, with 13 bases lying between them. There are 15 residues in the CDR3. As DNA, the CDR3 is TGTGCCAGCAGCTTGGCCGGAATTGGAAGCTATGGCTACACCTTC. Its translation: CASSLAGIGSYGYTF. The variable domain in full, with the rest retrieved from reference TRBV5-6 and TRBJ1-2, is DAGVTQSPTHLIKTRGQQVTLRCSPKSGHDTVSWYQQALGQGPQFIFQYYEEEERQRGNFPDRFSGHQFPNYSSELNVNALLLGDSALYLCASSLAGIGSYGYTFGSGTRLTVV.

The chain combines TRBV11-3 with TRBJ1-3; D not certain. The germline CDR1 and CDR2 sequences are SGHNT and YENEEA. This CDR3 is 16 amino acids long. Trimming stripped 0 bases from V and 0 bases from J, with 9 bases between. The CDR3, as DNA: TGTGCCAGCAGCTTAGACGGAATCTACTCTGGAAACACCATATATTTT. Its translation is CASSLDGIYSGNTIYF.

The V gene is TRBV19, the J gene TRBJ2-2, with 14 bases aligning to TRBD2. This CDR3 has 18 residues. CDR1 and CDR2 (germline): LNHDA, SQIVND (reference sequence). Trimming removed 4 bases from V and 5 bases from J; junction bases left unmatched: 9. The CDR3 here is CASSKGTSGRSGTGELFF. CDR3 in DNA: TGTGCCAGTAGTAAGGGGACTAGCGGGAGATCGGGGACCGGGGAGCTGTTTTTT.

The chain combines TRBV5-8 with TRBJ2-3, with 10 bases identical to TRBD2. The germline CDR1 and CDR2 sequences are SGHTS and YDEGEE. Trimming at V came to 2 bases and at J to 4 bases, leaving 4 bases not matched to a gene. The CDR3 length is 15 residues. CDR3 protein: CASSFGLAAADTQYF. The CDR3 DNA is TGTGCCAGCAGCTTCGGACTAGCGGCTGCAGATACGCAGTATTTT.

The chain carries TRBV5-1 and TRBJ1-3; D is possibly TRBD1 (5 bases). Germline lookup yields CDR1 SGHRS and CDR2 YFSETQ. The length of the CDR3 is 15 residues. Between the trimmed V and J ends, which lost 0 bases and 2 bases, there was a span of 9 bases. Written as DNA, the CDR3 is TGCGCCAGCAGCTTGGCTAAGGGGACTGGAAACACCATATATTTT. Its translation is CASSLAKGTGNTIYF. The variable domain in full, with the rest retrieved from reference TRBV5-1 and TRBJ1-3, is KAGVTQTPRYLIKTRGQQVTLSCSPISGHRSVSWYQQTPGQGLQFLFEYFSETQRNKGNFPGRFSGRQFSNSRSEMNVSTLELGDSALYLCASSLAKGTGNTIYFGEGSWLTVV.

The chain has TRBV30 and TRBJ2-7, with D possibly matching TRBD1 (6 bases). This CDR3 has 13 amino acids. From germline, CDR1 is GTSNPN and CDR2 SVGIG (reference sequence). Trimming cost V 1 base and J 1 base, with 8 bases left between them. The CDR3 sequence: CAWSGDNSYEQYF. CDR3 bases: TGTGCCTGGAGTGGGGACAATTCCTACGAGCAGTACTTC.

This clone was observed a few times. V gene TRBV4-1 combines with J gene TRBJ1-2, with D hard to call. The CDR3 is 14 amino acids. Trimming took 0 bases from V and 4 from J, leaving 9 bases between them. Germline CDR1 is MGHRA and CDR2 is YSYEKL. CDR3 loop: CASSQDMRFYGYTF. The CDR3 coding sequence is TGCGCCAGCAGCCAAGATATGAGGTTCTATGGCTACACCTTC.

Note on this clone: The sample contains more than one DNA sequence encoding this CDR3. This chain connects TRBV5-1 to TRBJ1-2; perhaps TRBD1 as D (6 bases). CDR3 length equals 13 residues. Deletions cut 4 bases from V and 2 bases from J, with 9 bases between. From germline, CDR1 is SGHRS and CDR2 YFSETQ. In DNA form, the CDR3 reads TGCGCCAGCAGCCTCGGACAGAACTATGGCTACACCTTC. Its translation is CASSLGQNYGYTF.

The chain has TRBV2 and TRBJ2-1; TRBD2 aligns across 7 bases. The CDR3 runs 12 residues. The V segment lost 4 bases and the J segment 6 bases; nucleotides outside the gene matches: 0. In germline, CDR1 is SNHLY, CDR2 FYNNEI. This CDR3 is CASSGEGNEQFF. The CDR3 DNA sequence: TGTGCCAGCAGTGGGGAGGGCAATGAGCAGTTCTTC.

This chain links TRBV14 with TRBJ2-5; perhaps TRBD2 as D (5 bases). This CDR3 has 15 residues. V dropped 0 bases and J dropped 5 bases, with 13 bases sitting between them. The germline CDR1 and CDR2 sequences are SGHDN and FVKESK. CDR3 protein: CASSQDGLAVETQYF. DNA for the CDR3: TGTGCCAGCAGCCAAGATGGCCTAGCTGTGGAGACCCAGTACTTC.

This sequence joins TRBV6-1 and TRBJ1-2; 7 bases are shared with TRBD1. CDR3 size: 19 residues. Germline trimming cut 2 bases from V and 0 bases from J; bases unmatched to any gene: 15. Germline V gene lookup returns CDR1 MNHNS and CDR2 SASEGT. The CDR3 sequence: CASSEFRPRGQRSNYGYTF. The CDR3 nucleotides are TGTGCCAGCAGTGAATTCCGACCAAGGGGACAGCGATCTAACTATGGCTACACCTTC.

The chain employs TRBV11-2 and TRBJ1-6; D is unresolved. The CDR3 has 16 amino acids. Deletions cut 2 bases from V and 0 bases from J, with 8 bases between. Germline V gene data show CDR1 as SGHAT and CDR2 as FQNNGV. The CDR3 loop is CASSLRANSYNSPLHF. The CDR3 coding sequence is TGTGCCAGCAGCTTAAGGGCCAACTCCTATAATTCACCCCTCCACTTT.

The J gene is TRBJ2-3, the V gene TRBV7-2, with D possibly TRBD2 on 7 matching bases. Between the trimmed V and J ends, which lost 4 bases and 1 base, there was a span of 21 bases. Germline CDR1 and CDR2: SGHTA and FQGNSA. This CDR3 contains 18 residues. CDR3 protein: CASSSWVGGGFGTDTQYF. The CDR3, as DNA: TGTGCCAGCAGCTCCTGGGTGGGAGGGGGATTTGGCACAGATACGCAGTATTTT.

CDR3 sequence: CASSYSRAPDTQYF. CDR3 DNA sequence: TGTGCCAGCAGTTATTCCAGGGCCCCAGATACGCAGTATTTT. The chain uses TRBV6-2 or TRBV6-3 and TRBJ2-3, with D possibly TRBD1 on 5 matching bases. The V gene's germline CDR1 is MNHEY and CDR2 SVGEGT. V gave up 3 bases and J gave up 4 bases, with 11 bases separating them. CDR3 length: 14 residues.

To note about this clone: Other nucleotide sequences in the sample specify the same CDR3. The chain employs TRBV7-9 and TRBJ2-1, with 10 bases identical to TRBD2. This CDR3 is 16 amino acids long. Germline loops: CDR1 SEHNR, CDR2 FQNEAQ (reference sequence). V lost 2 bases and J lost 1; bases outside the gene matches: 2. The CDR3 DNA reads TGTGCCAGCAGCTTATCACTAGCGGGATCCTACAATGAGCAGTTCTTC. The encoded protein is CASSLSLAGSYNEQFF.